The entry below gives a single T cell receptor (beta chain) sequence along with its context. The target antigen is unknown. The data are from a study of CD8 T cells in Susac syndrome. Study-wide findings and caveats: Regarding the TCR sequencing and HLA analysis, the study admitted that a relatively small number of individuals were involved.

The CDR3 sequence is 13 residues long. The germline V and J ends were trimmed by 4 bases and 9 bases, with 10 bases remaining between them. The germline gives CDR1 MNHEY, CDR2 SMNVEV (reference sequence). RNA, at about 0.45 to 1 ug, was reverse transcribed with random hexamers. TCRdb reanalysed the immunoSEQ multiplex PCR reads using MiXCR and keeps one entry per CDR3 protein. This table has over 200,000 distinct CDR3 sequences, approximately 95% appearing once. Both CD4+ and CD8+ T cells were negatively isolated, and TEMRA cells underwent FACS enrichment. The chain is built from TRBV27 and TRBJ1-6; D gene unclear. The clonotype was recovered from a human donor with multiple sclerosis. Sequencing was done on a sample of CD4+ T cells from PBMCs. The CDR3 spells CASSSLYSSPLHF. The CDR3 bases are TGTGCCAGCAGTTCCCTATACTCTTCACCCCTCCACTTT.